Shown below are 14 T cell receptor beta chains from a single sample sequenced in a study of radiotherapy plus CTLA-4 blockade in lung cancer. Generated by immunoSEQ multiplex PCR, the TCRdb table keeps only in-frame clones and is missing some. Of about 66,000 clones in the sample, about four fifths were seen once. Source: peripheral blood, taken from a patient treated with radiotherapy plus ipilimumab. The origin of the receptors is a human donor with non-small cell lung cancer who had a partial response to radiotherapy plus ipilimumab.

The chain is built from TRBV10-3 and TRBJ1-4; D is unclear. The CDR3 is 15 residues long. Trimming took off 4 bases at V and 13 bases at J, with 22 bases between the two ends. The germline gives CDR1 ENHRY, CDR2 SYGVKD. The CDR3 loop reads CAISVPRYGSERLFF. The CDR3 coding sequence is TGTGCCATCAGTGTGCCCCGTTATGGATCGGAGCGACTGTTTTTT.

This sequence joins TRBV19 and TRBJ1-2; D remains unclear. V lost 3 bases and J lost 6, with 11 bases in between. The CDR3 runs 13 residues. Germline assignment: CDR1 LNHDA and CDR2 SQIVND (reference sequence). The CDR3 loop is CASSMVMEHGYTF. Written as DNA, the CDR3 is TGTGCCAGTAGTATGGTAATGGAGCATGGCTACACCTTC.

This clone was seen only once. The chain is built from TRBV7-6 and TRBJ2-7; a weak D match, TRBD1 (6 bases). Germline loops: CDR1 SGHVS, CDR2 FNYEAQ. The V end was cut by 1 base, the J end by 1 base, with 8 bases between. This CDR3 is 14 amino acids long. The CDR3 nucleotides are TGTGCCAGCAGCTTAGTACAGGGTTCCTACGAGCAGTACTTC. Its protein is CASSLVQGSYEQYF.

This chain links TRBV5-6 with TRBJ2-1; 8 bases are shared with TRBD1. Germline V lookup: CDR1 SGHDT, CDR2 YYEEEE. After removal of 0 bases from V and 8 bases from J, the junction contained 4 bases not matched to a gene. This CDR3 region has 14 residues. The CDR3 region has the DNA TGTGCCAGCAGCTTGGGGGACAGGATCGATGAGCAGTTCTTC. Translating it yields CASSLGDRIDEQFF.

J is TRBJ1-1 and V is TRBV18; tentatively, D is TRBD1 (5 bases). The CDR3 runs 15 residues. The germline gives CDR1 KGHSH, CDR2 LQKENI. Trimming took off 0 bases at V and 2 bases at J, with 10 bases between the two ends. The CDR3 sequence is CASSPPTGANTEAFF. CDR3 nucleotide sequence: TGTGCCAGCTCACCACCTACAGGCGCCAACACTGAAGCTTTCTTT.

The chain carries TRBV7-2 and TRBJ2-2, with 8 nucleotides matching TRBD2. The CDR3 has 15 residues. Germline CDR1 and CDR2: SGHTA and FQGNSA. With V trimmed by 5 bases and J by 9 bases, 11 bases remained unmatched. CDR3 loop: CASSLGTRRARELFF. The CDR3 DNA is TGTGCCAGCAGCCTGGGGACTAGAAGGGCCCGGGAGCTGTTTTTT.

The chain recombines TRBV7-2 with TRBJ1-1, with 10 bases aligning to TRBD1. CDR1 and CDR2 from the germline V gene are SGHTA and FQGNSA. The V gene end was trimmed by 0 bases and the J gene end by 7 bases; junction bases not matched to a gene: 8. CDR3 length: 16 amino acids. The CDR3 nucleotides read TGTGCCAGCAGCTTAGCGGGACAGGGGAGAGGAAATGAAGCTTTCTTT. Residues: CASSLAGQGRGNEAFF.

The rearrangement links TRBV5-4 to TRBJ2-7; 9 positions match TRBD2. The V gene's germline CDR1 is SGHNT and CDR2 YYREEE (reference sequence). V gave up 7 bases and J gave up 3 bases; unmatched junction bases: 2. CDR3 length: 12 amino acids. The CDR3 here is CASGREGYEQYF. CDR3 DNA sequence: TGTGCCAGCGGGCGGGAGGGCTACGAGCAGTACTTC. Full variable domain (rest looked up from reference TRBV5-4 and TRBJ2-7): ETGVTQSPTHLIKTRGQQVTLRCSSQSGHNTVSWYQQALGQGPQFIFQYYREEENGRGNFPPRFSGLQFPNYSSELNVNALELDDSALYLCASGREGYEQYFGPGTRLTVT.

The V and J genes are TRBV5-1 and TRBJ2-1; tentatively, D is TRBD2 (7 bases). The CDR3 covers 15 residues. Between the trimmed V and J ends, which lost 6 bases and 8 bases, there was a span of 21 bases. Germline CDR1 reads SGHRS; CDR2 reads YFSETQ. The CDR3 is CASTKGGEGQHEQFF. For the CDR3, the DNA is TGCGCCAGCACTAAGGGGGGGGAGGGCCAACATGAGCAGTTCTTC.

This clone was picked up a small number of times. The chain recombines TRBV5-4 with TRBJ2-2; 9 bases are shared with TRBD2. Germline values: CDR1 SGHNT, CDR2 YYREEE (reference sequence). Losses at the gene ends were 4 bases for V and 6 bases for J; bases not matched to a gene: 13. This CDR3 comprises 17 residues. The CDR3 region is CASSALAGGPQAGELFF. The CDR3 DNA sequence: TGTGCCAGCAGCGCCCTGGCGGGAGGGCCTCAGGCCGGGGAGCTGTTTTTT.

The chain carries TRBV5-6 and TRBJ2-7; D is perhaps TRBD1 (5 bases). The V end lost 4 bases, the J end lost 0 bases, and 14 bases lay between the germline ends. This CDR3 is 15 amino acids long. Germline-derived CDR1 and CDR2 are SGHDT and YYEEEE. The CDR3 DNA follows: TGTGCCAGCAGCAGGGGTCCCAAGCCCTCCTACGAGCAGTACTTC. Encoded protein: CASSRGPKPSYEQYF.

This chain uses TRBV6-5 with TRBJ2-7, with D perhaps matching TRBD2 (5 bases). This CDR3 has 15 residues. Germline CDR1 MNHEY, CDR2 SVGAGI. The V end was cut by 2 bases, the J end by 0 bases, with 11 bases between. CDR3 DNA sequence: TGTGCCAGCAGTTACCAGCGGCTAAGCTCCTACGAGCAGTACTTC. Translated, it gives CASSYQRLSSYEQYF.

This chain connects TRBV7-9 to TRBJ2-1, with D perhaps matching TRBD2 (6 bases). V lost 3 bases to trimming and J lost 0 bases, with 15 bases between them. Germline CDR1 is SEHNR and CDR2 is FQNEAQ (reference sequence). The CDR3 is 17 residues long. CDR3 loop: CASSFKVAANSYNEQFF. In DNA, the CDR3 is TGTGCCAGCAGCTTCAAGGTAGCGGCAAACTCCTACAATGAGCAGTTCTTC.

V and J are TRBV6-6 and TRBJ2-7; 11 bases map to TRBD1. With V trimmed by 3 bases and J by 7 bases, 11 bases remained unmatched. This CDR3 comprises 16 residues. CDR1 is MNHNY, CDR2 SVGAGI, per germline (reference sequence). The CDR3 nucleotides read TGTGCCAGCAGTTATTCTTCGGGACAGGGGGGGAGTGAGCAGTACTTC. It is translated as CASSYSSGQGGSEQYF.